Listed below are T cell receptor beta chains from one sample, sequenced in a study of CD8+ T cells in alopecia areata. Method: immunoSEQ multiplex PCR; TCRdb's copy keeps in-frame clones and lacks some. Found here are some 8,000 clones, 65% to 80% of them singletons; the top ten hold 2.7%. Sample: CD4+ Tregs sorted from blood. Every receptor here comes from a human donor with alopecia areata. The CDR3 runs from the conserved cysteine through the conserved F or W. The order of the fields is D gene, clone size, V gene, CDR3 length, J gene, CDR3 protein, CDR3 DNA. The D gene is left open where the match is weak. Size is stated for part of the rows, as once, few or many counts, or as a class when the clone is expanded.

NA	NA	TRBV7-2	15	TRBJ1-5	CASSPRGGSNQPQHF	TGTGCCAGCAGCCCCAGGGGAGGAAGCAATCAGCCCCAGCATTTT
NA	few	TRBV7-2	14	TRBJ1-2	CASSSLGLGYGYTF	TGTGCCAGCAGCTCGCTTGGCCTAGGGTATGGCTACACCTTC
TRBD1	NA	TRBV7-2	14	TRBJ2-7	CASSLHRGPYEQYF	TGTGCCAGCAGCTTGCACAGGGGTCCCTACGAGCAGTACTTC
TRBD1	NA	TRBV29-1	12	TRBJ1-1	CSADRVNTEAFF	TGCAGCGCCGACAGGGTAAACACTGAAGCTTTCTTT
NA	NA	TRBV7-9	17	TRBJ2-2	CASSLGAIVANTGELFF	TGTGCCAGCAGCTTAGGGGCGATAGTCGCGAACACCGGGGAGCTGTTTTTT
TRBD2	NA	TRBV5-6	16	TRBJ2-3	CASSFRTSGGTDTQYF	TGTGCCAGCAGCTTTCGGACTAGCGGGGGCACAGATACGCAGTATTTT
TRBD1	NA	TRBV2	15	TRBJ1-6	CASSTGTVNNSPLHF	TGTGCCAGCAGTACCGGGACAGTGAATAATTCACCCCTCCACTTT
NA	NA	TRBV5-1	12	TRBJ2-3	CASSSVTGFRYF	TGCGCCAGCAGCTCGGTAACAGGGTTTCGTTATTTT
NA	NA	TRBV25-1	13	TRBJ1-1	CASSERGNTEAFF	TGTGCCAGCAGTGAGCGAGGGAACACTGAAGCTTTCTTT
NA	NA	TRBV7-6	16	TRBJ2-5	CASRQAGTGLGETQYF	TGTGCCAGCAGACAAGCCGGGACTGGTCTCGGAGAGACCCAGTACTTC
TRBD2	NA	TRBV5-8	14	TRBJ2-1	CASSFLAGGGEQFF	TGTGCCAGCAGCTTTCTAGCGGGAGGGGGTGAGCAGTTCTTC
NA	NA	TRBV20-1	11	TRBJ2-7	CSASGSYEQYF	TGCAGTGCCTCCGGGAGCTACGAGCAGTACTTC
TRBD2	NA	TRBV15	15	TRBJ2-1	CATSRAGGAYNEQFF	TGTGCCACCAGCAGAGCCGGGGGGGCCTACAATGAGCAGTTCTTC
TRBD1	NA	TRBV12-5	15	TRBJ2-3	CASGPGQGRLGTQYF	TGTGCTAGTGGTCCCGGACAGGGGCGACTTGGTACGCAGTATTTT
TRBD1	few	TRBV30	13	TRBJ2-7	CAWGRQGLNEQYF	TGTGCCTGGGGAAGACAGGGCCTAAACGAGCAGTACTTC
NA	few	TRBV7-8	13	TRBJ2-3	CASSLVGPDTQYF	TGTGCCAGCAGCTTAGTGGGTCCAGATACGCAGTATTTT
NA	NA	TRBV4-1	15	TRBJ1-1	CASSQVVSANTEAFF	TGCGCCAGCAGCCAAGTCGTTTCGGCGAACACTGAAGCTTTCTTT
NA	NA	TRBV7-2	14	TRBJ1-1	CASSFQHSRTEAFF	TGTGCCAGCAGCTTCCAACACTCAAGGACTGAAGCTTTCTTT
NA	NA	TRBV28	17	TRBJ2-7	CASSLGWTAGDGYEQYF	TGTGCCAGCAGTTTAGGTTGGACGGCAGGGGATGGGTACGAGCAGTACTTC
NA	NA	TRBV2	13	TRBJ2-2	CASSVHQTGELFF	TGTGCCAGCAGTGTACACCAAACCGGGGAGCTGTTTTTT
NA	NA	TRBV29-1	13	TRBJ2-5	CSVEERAQETQYF	TGCAGCGTTGAAGAACGGGCGCAAGAGACCCAGTACTTC
TRBD2	NA	TRBV19	14	TRBJ2-1	CASSLGTSGRSQFF	TGTGCCAGTAGTCTCGGGACTAGCGGAAGATCTCAGTTCTTC
NA	NA	TRBV5-6	16	TRBJ1-4	CASSLAMDGGDEKLFF	TGTGCCAGCAGCTTGGCCATGGACGGAGGGGATGAAAAACTGTTTTTT
NA	few	TRBV7-2	14	TRBJ2-5	CASSGSYREETQYF	TGTGCCAGCAGCGGTTCCTATAGGGAAGAGACCCAGTACTTC
TRBD2	NA	TRBV7-8	17	TRBJ2-2	CASSPGLAGVSARELFF	TGTGCCAGCAGCCCCGGACTAGCGGGAGTATCGGCCCGGGAGCTGTTTTTT
NA	few	TRBV25-1	14	TRBJ2-7	CASRPTGMTYEQYF	TGTGCCAGCAGACCGACAGGAATGACCTACGAGCAGTACTTC
NA	NA	TRBV5-1	12	TRBJ2-1	CASSLLHNEQFF	TGCGCCAGCAGCTTGCTCCACAATGAGCAGTTCTTC
NA	few	TRBV28	12	TRBJ1-4	CASTGPNEKLFF	TGTGCCAGCACAGGGCCTAATGAAAAACTGTTTTTT
NA	few	TRBV30	16	TRBJ1-3	CAWSVFFGFSGNTIYF	TGTGCCTGGAGTGTATTCTTTGGTTTCTCTGGAAACACCATATATTTT
NA	NA	TRBV29-1	14	TRBJ2-1	CSVVPWGPGDEQFF	TGCAGCGTTGTTCCCTGGGGCCCGGGCGATGAGCAGTTCTTC
NA	NA	TRBV2	15	TRBJ2-7	CASSELGPGSYEQYF	TGTGCCAGCAGTGAATTGGGACCGGGGTCCTACGAGCAGTACTTC
TRBD1	NA	TRBV29-1	17	TRBJ2-1	CSVLPGTMTGVYNEQFF	TGCAGCGTCCTCCCTGGTACTATGACAGGGGTGTACAATGAGCAGTTCTTC
TRBD2	NA	TRBV5-4	15	TRBJ2-1	CASSLGLAGGHEQFF	TGTGCCAGCAGCTTAGGACTAGCGGGAGGCCATGAGCAGTTCTTC
NA	NA	TRBV7-2	16	TRBJ1-2	CASSLLVTRGNYGYTF	TGTGCCAGCAGCCTACTCGTGACCCGGGGGAACTATGGCTACACCTTC
NA	NA	TRBV6-6	12	TRBJ1-4	CASSYASEKLFF	TGTGCCAGCAGTTACGCAAGTGAAAAACTGTTTTTT
TRBD2	few	TRBV19	14	TRBJ2-5	CASSGRPPQETQYF	TGTGCCAGTAGCGGGAGGCCACCCCAAGAGACCCAGTACTTC
NA	NA	TRBV5-1	16	TRBJ2-3	CASSQGWQQSTDTQYF	TGCGCCAGCAGCCAAGGGTGGCAGCAATCCACAGATACGCAGTATTTT